This T cell receptor (beta chain) originates from a study of cytomegalovirus exposure and HLA in healthy donors. Across the whole study: The 120 validation repertoires matched the 500 to 750 first-cohort repertoires in platform, a later analysis reported. Study-wide findings and caveats: As was reported, the classifier diagnosed cytomegalovirus status with high specificity and sensitivity. The study put around 180 TCR beta chains on its list as cytomegalovirus-associated.

This CDR3 has 13 residues. V lost 4 bases to trimming and J lost 5 bases, with 11 bases between them. Germline lookup yields CDR1 SNHLY and CDR2 FYNNEI. In its sample, this clone was seen a few times. Its target is unknown. TCRdb's copy holds only in-frame clones and misses some; the assay was immunoSEQ multiplex PCR. The table includes roughly 130,000 clones, around nine tenths detected once. An approximately 120-subject validation cohort, separate from the approximately 700-subject first cohort, supplied the donors. The rearrangement uses TRBV2 and TRBJ1-1; weak D call: TRBD1 (5 bases). Sample: PBMCs. This sequence originates from a man aged 25-45 years in good health and CMV-seronegative. The CDR3, as DNA: TGTGCCAGCAGTGGGAGGGAGGGGACTGAAGCTTTCTTT. Translating it yields CASSGREGTEAFF. Supplemented by reference TRBV2 and TRBJ1-1, the full variable domain reads EPEVTQTPSHQVTQMGQEVILRCVPISNHLYFYWYRQILGQKVEFLVSFYNNEISEKSEIFDDQFSVERPDGSNFTLKIRSTKLEDSAMYFCASSGREGTEAFFGQGTRLTVV.